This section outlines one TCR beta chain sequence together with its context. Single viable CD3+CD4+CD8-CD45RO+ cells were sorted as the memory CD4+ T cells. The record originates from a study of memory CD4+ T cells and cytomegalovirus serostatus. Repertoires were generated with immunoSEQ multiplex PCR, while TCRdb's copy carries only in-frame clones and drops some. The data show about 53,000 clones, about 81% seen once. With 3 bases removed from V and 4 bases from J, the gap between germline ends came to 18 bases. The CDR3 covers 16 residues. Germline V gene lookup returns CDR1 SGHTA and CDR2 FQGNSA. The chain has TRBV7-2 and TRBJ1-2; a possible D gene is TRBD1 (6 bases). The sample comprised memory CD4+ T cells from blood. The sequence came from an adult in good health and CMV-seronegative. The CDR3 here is CASSLGRGGGFYGYTF. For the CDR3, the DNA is TGTGCCAGCAGCTTGGGACGAGGGGGGGGTTTCTATGGCTACACCTTC.